Listed here is a single T cell receptor beta chain. The antigen is not known. CDR3 length equals 15 residues. Looked up from germline, CDR1 is MNHNS and CDR2 is SASEGT. With V trimmed by 7 bases and J by 4 bases, 7 bases remained unmatched. Expressed TCRB transcripts were sequenced because the entire RNA isolate underwent reverse transcription. This table comes from immunoSEQ multiplex PCR, and its TCRdb copy is limited to in-frame clones, with some not included. The table lists hundreds of thousands of clones, 11% of them singletons. This sample is part of a study of beta chain features in type 1 diabetes. Purity exceeding 95% was reached by all sorted populations. Findings of the study overall: The similarity of naive, central memory and Treg TCRB repertoires appeared greater among patients than among healthy donors. VDJ junctions in type 1 diabetes patients carried more deletions and fewer insertions.

This sequence was found in a woman younger than 35 in good health. The V and J genes are TRBV6-1 and TRBJ2-1; 10 bases are a match to TRBD2. The sequencing sample was made of naive CD4+ T cells from blood. The CDR3 DNA reads as TGTGCCAGCACGGGACTAGCGAGCTATTACAATGAGCAGTTCTTC. This gives the protein CASTGLASYYNEQFF.